The sequence of this TCR beta chain was determined in a study of T-cell memory formation after mild COVID-19. CDR1 is WNHNN, CDR2 SYGVQD, per germline (reference sequence). V was trimmed by 4 bases and J by 7 bases, leaving 16 bases between them. CDR3 length: 14 amino acids. TCRdb reprocessed the 5' RACE reads via MiXCR and lists one record per CDR3 protein. In the table there are some 120,000 distinct CDR3 sequences, over 15% of which are singletons. Study-level results: Later expanders leaned CD4+, whereas clones that contracted between day 15 and 85 were balanced CD4/CD8.

Comment on this clonotype: The antigen is unknown.

The chain uses TRBV10-1 and TRBJ2-5; D not certain. This clonotype was sampled from a man aged 18 to 29 who had mild COVID-19 (a few samples of this study predate the infection). Cell type and time point are not known. Sequenced input: PBMCs or a T cell subset sorted from them (not recorded which). CDR3 sequence (DNA): TGCGCCAGCAGTGTAAAAATAAAGGCCCGGACCCAGTACTTC. Translated: CASSVKIKARTQYF.